Each of the 28 T cell receptor beta chains below was sequenced from the same sample in a study of OX40 agonist ivuxolimab in advanced cancers. Here immunoSEQ multiplex PCR was the method, and the copy in TCRdb shows in-frame clones only, minus some. The table includes about 53,000 clones, more than 70% detected once. Sequencing was performed on CD4+ or CD8+ T cells sorted from blood, taken in a trial of the OX40 agonist ivuxolimab. All receptors come from an adult with an advanced solid tumor such as melanoma, head and neck, liver or kidney cancer.

This chain uses TRBV5-1 with TRBJ1-5; 8 bases are a match to TRBD1. CDR3 length: 18 amino acids. The germline V gene has CDR1 SGHRS and CDR2 YFSETQ. Trimming at V came to 0 bases and at J to 1 base, leaving 9 bases not matched to a gene. The CDR3 reads CASSLEGAGGGSNQPQHF. CDR3 DNA: TGCGCCAGCAGCTTGGAGGGGGCAGGGGGCGGAAGCAATCAGCCCCAGCATTTT. The full variable domain, completed using reference TRBV5-1 and TRBJ1-5, is KAGVTQTPRYLIKTRGQQVTLSCSPISGHRSVSWYQQTPGQGLQFLFEYFSETQRNKGNFPGRFSGRQFSNSRSEMNVSTLELGDSALYLCASSLEGAGGGSNQPQHFGDGTRLSIL.

This rearrangement joins TRBV2 to TRBJ1-2, with D possibly matching TRBD1 (5 bases). The ends were cut back, 7 bases at V and 0 bases at J, with 9 bases in the middle. Germline V gene sequence: CDR1 SNHLY, CDR2 FYNNEI. The CDR3 covers 13 residues. The CDR3 loop reads CASKGFSNYGYTF. In nucleotides, the CDR3 is TGTGCCAGCAAGGGGTTCTCTAACTATGGCTACACCTTC.

The rearrangement uses TRBV6-1 and TRBJ2-1, with D perhaps given as TRBD1 or TRBD2 (5 bases each). The CDR3 totals 14 residues. From germline, CDR1 is MNHNS and CDR2 SASEGT. V lost 4 bases and J lost 4, with 11 bases in between. The CDR3 DNA reads as TGTGCCAGCAGTGCCTCGGGACGGTACAATGAGCAGTTCTTC. Its protein is CASSASGRYNEQFF.

This chain joins TRBV11-3 and TRBJ1-1; no clear D gene. Germline-derived CDR1 and CDR2 are SGHNT and YENEEA. Trimming took off 3 bases at V and 6 bases at J, with 11 bases between the two ends. This CDR3 region has 13 residues. The CDR3 nucleotides are TGTGCCAGCAGCTTTGAATCAAGCGCTGAAGCTTTCTTT. Translating gives CASSFESSAEAFF.

CDR3 in amino acids: CASSFSSIGSEQYF. CDR3 DNA sequence: TGTGCCAGCAGCTTCAGCTCTATAGGTTCGGAGCAGTACTTC. The chain couples TRBV5-4 to TRBJ2-7; no reliable D call. The length of the CDR3 is 14 residues. V was trimmed by 2 bases and J by 7 bases, leaving 16 bases between them. Germline V gene sequence: CDR1 SGHNT, CDR2 YYREEE (reference sequence).

The chain has TRBV9 and TRBJ2-6, with 9 bases identical to TRBD1. Trimming took 5 bases from V and 2 from J; bases not matched to a gene: 11. Looked up from germline, CDR1 is SGDLS and CDR2 is YYNGEE. The CDR3 is 18 amino acids. DNA for the CDR3: TGTGCCAGCAGTGCTCCGGGACAGGGATCAGCTGGGGCCAACGTCCTGACTTTC. Its translation is CASSAPGQGSAGANVLTF.

This chain uses TRBV9 with TRBJ2-1; the D is unclear. Trimming pared 6 bases from V and 0 bases from J, leaving 25 bases between. The length of the CDR3 is 19 residues. The germline V gene has CDR1 SGDLS and CDR2 YYNGEE. CDR3 residues: CASKKGGPLSKSSYNEQFF. The CDR3 nucleotides read TGTGCCAGCAAAAAGGGCGGACCCCTCTCCAAAAGCTCCTACAATGAGCAGTTCTTC. The full variable domain, completed using reference TRBV9 and TRBJ2-1, is DSGVTQTPKHLITATGQRVTLRCSPRSGDLSVYWYQQSLDQGLQFLIQYYNGEERAKGNILERFSAQQFPDLHSELNLSSLELGDSALYFCASKKGGPLSKSSYNEQFFGPGTRLTVL.

This chain joins TRBV30 and TRBJ2-5; no definite D call. CDR3 length: 13 amino acids. From germline, CDR1 is GTSNPN and CDR2 SVGIG (reference sequence). Trimming left V 3 bases short and J 0 bases short, with 8 bases between. CDR3 in DNA: TGTGCCTGGAGGAAGACCTACCAAGAGACCCAGTACTTC. Amino acids: CAWRKTYQETQYF.

This clone is deemed medium-sized. The V call is TRBV14, the J call TRBJ1-1; 7 bases align to TRBD1. The CDR3 totals 14 residues. The junction had 8 bases not matched to a gene; V was cut back by 5 bases and J by 5 bases. Germline CDR1 and CDR2: SGHDN and FVKESK. The CDR3 sequence is CASSNYRGETEAFF. In DNA, the CDR3 is TGTGCCAGCAGCAACTACAGGGGCGAGACTGAAGCTTTCTTT.

The V call is TRBV5-1, the J call TRBJ2-5, with TRBD2 identical over 9 bases. The CDR3 loop spans 16 amino acids. Per the germline V gene, CDR1 is SGHRS and CDR2 is YFSETQ. The J segment lost 3 bases and the V segment lost 4 bases, leaving 10 bases of the junction unmatched. The CDR3 loop is CASSPGTSLRKETQYF. The CDR3 DNA sequence: TGCGCCAGCAGCCCTGGGACTAGCTTAAGGAAAGAGACCCAGTACTTC. The entire variable domain, with the rest obtained from reference TRBV5-1 and TRBJ2-5, is as follows: KAGVTQTPRYLIKTRGQQVTLSCSPISGHRSVSWYQQTPGQGLQFLFEYFSETQRNKGNFPGRFSGRQFSNSRSEMNVSTLELGDSALYLCASSPGTSLRKETQYFGPGTRLLVL.

The chain links TRBV19 to TRBJ2-5, with D perhaps TRBD1 (6 bases). Trimming cost V 4 bases and J 2 bases, with 14 bases left between them. This CDR3 contains 15 residues. The germline gives CDR1 LNHDA, CDR2 SQIVND (reference sequence). For the CDR3, the DNA is TGTGCCAGTAGTAAATTACAGGGTTGGCAAGAGACCCAGTACTTC. It codes for CASSKLQGWQETQYF.

The J gene is TRBJ2-1, the V gene TRBV27; the D gene could be TRBD1 or TRBD2 (6 bases each). CDR3 length: 16 amino acids. V was clipped by 2 bases and J by 9 bases, with 20 bases between them. Germline CDR1 reads MNHEY; CDR2 reads SMNVEV (reference sequence). Here the CDR3 reads CASSLTSPDEGGEQFF. The CDR3 nucleotides are TGTGCCAGCAGTTTAACATCCCCGGACGAGGGGGGTGAGCAGTTCTTC.

This clone was recorded a few times. The chain links TRBV2 to TRBJ2-2; D not certain. The CDR3 consists of 12 residues. Trimming cost V 4 bases and J 6 bases, with 6 bases left between them. Germline V gene data show CDR1 as SNHLY and CDR2 as FYNNEI. CDR3 DNA: TGTGCCAGCAGTGGACTTTCCGGGGAGCTGTTTTTT. Its translation is CASSGLSGELFF.

The CDR3 loop reads CASSRQFYSNQPQHF. CDR3 DNA sequence: TGTGCCAGTAGTAGGCAGTTCTATAGCAATCAGCCCCAGCATTTT. V gene TRBV19 combines with J gene TRBJ1-5, with unresolved D. Looked up from germline, CDR1 is LNHDA and CDR2 is SQIVND (reference sequence). The germline V and J ends were trimmed by 4 bases and 0 bases, with 10 bases remaining between them. CDR3 size: 15 residues.

The V and J genes are TRBV29-1 and TRBJ1-1, with D perhaps matching TRBD1 (5 bases). Germline V gene data show CDR1 as SQVTM and CDR2 as ANQGSEA. The CDR3 loop spans 15 amino acids. The ends were cut back, 4 bases at V and 2 bases at J, with 17 bases in the middle. CDR3 region: CSVGGARGTNTEAFF. CDR3 sequence (DNA): TGCAGCGTTGGAGGGGCCCGGGGAACCAACACTGAAGCTTTCTTT.

The V call is TRBV9, the J call TRBJ2-5; D is ambiguous. The germline V and J ends were trimmed by 4 bases and 0 bases, with 13 bases remaining between them. Germline V gene sequence: CDR1 SGDLS, CDR2 YYNGEE. The CDR3 has 15 amino acids. The CDR3 loop reads CASSFRVGNQETQYF. The CDR3 region has the DNA TGTGCCAGCAGCTTCCGCGTGGGGAACCAAGAGACCCAGTACTTC.

V is TRBV2 and J is TRBJ2-2, with D possibly matching TRBD1 (5 bases). The germline CDR1 and CDR2 sequences are SNHLY and FYNNEI. Trimming removed 4 bases from V and 0 bases from J, with 9 bases in between. The CDR3 length is 15 residues. CDR3 amino acids: CASSAGHSNTGELFF. CDR3 DNA sequence: TGTGCCAGCAGTGCCGGACATTCGAACACCGGGGAGCTGTTTTTT.

The chain has TRBV7-9 and TRBJ2-5, with 8 nucleotides matching TRBD1. The CDR3 extends over 14 amino acids. Germline V lookup: CDR1 SEHNR, CDR2 FQNEAQ (reference sequence). V shed 3 bases, J shed 5 bases, and the junction held 5 bases outside the gene matches. The CDR3 spells CASSLTGAVETQYF. The CDR3 DNA reads as TGTGCCAGCAGCTTGACAGGGGCGGTTGAGACCCAGTACTTC.

The J gene is TRBJ1-2, the V gene TRBV6-5, with TRBD1 identical over 8 bases. The CDR3 sequence is 15 residues long. From germline, CDR1 is MNHEY and CDR2 SVGAGI. J gave up 13 bases and V 5 bases, and 18 bases lay outside the gene matches. This chain's CDR3 is CASSGQGVALRGCTF. CDR3 in DNA: TGTGCCAGCAGTGGACAGGGAGTCGCATTGAGGGGTTGCACCTTC.

This chain connects TRBV2 to TRBJ2-6, with unresolved D. The length of the CDR3 is 17 residues. V lost 7 bases and J 0 bases, leaving 16 bases between the germline ends. The germline V gene encodes CDR1 SNHLY and CDR2 FYNNEI. CDR3 DNA sequence: TGTGCCAGCAACTACCAGACTCGCAGCTCTGGGGCCAACGTCCTGACTTTC. This sequence encodes CASNYQTRSSGANVLTF. The whole variable domain, remainder taken from reference TRBV2 and TRBJ2-6, is EPEVTQTPSHQVTQMGQEVILRCVPISNHLYFYWYRQILGQKVEFLVSFYNNEISEKSEIFDDQFSVERPDGSNFTLKIRSTKLEDSAMYFCASNYQTRSSGANVLTFGAGSRLTVL.

This clone appeared a few times. V is TRBV5-6 and J is TRBJ1-5; tentative D call: TRBD1 (5 bases). The CDR3 is made up of 14 amino acids. The V gene lost 4 bases and the J gene lost 5 bases, with 13 bases spanning the gap. Per the germline V gene, CDR1 is SGHDT and CDR2 is YYEEEE. The CDR3 protein is CASSRRGVDQPQHF. CDR3 nucleotides: TGTGCCAGCAGCCGACGGGGGGTTGATCAGCCCCAGCATTTT. The entire variable domain, with the rest obtained from reference TRBV5-6 and TRBJ1-5, is as follows: DAGVTQSPTHLIKTRGQQVTLRCSPKSGHDTVSWYQQALGQGPQFIFQYYEEEERQRGNFPDRFSGHQFPNYSSELNVNALLLGDSALYLCASSRRGVDQPQHFGDGTRLSIL.

The chain has TRBV18 and TRBJ1-2, with D unclear. The CDR3 is 16 residues long. CDR1 and CDR2 from the germline V gene are KGHSH and LQKENI. Trimming took 2 bases from V and 0 from J, leaving 13 bases between them. CDR3 sequence (DNA): TGTGCCAGCTCACCAATGGCCCCCCAGCCTAACTATGGCTACACCTTC. This encodes CASSPMAPQPNYGYTF.

The genes are TRBV6-1 and TRBJ1-5; TRBD1 matches at 8 bases. Per germline, CDR1 MNHNS and CDR2 SASEGT. The CDR3 has 13 residues. Unmatched junction bases numbered 5, after V lost 8 bases and J lost 5 bases. The CDR3 DNA reads TGTGCCAGCGGTGGACAGGGCTATCAGCCCCAGCATTTT. The encoded protein is CASGGQGYQPQHF.

This rearrangement joins TRBV18 to TRBJ1-1; D possibly corresponds to TRBD1 (6 bases). CDR3 size: 16 residues. Germline loops: CDR1 KGHSH, CDR2 LQKENI. V was trimmed by 2 bases and J by 1 base, leaving 14 bases between them. CDR3 protein: CASSPNGGLPNTEAFF. The CDR3 DNA follows: TGTGCCAGCTCACCAAATGGGGGGCTGCCGAACACTGAAGCTTTCTTT.

The rearrangement links TRBV7-9 to TRBJ1-1, with 7 bases aligning to TRBD1. V shed 7 bases, J shed 0 bases, and the junction held 2 bases outside the gene matches. The CDR3 is 13 residues long. Germline loops: CDR1 SEHNR, CDR2 FQNEAQ (reference sequence). The chain's CDR3 is CASTQGVNTEAFF. The CDR3 DNA reads TGTGCCAGCACCCAGGGGGTGAACACTGAAGCTTTCTTT.

This clone is medium-sized (0.01 to 0.1%) in the sample. The chain is built from TRBV29-1 and TRBJ1-5; TRBD1 is a possible D gene (6 bases). V gave up 5 bases and J gave up 0 bases, with 8 bases separating them. Germline loops: CDR1 SQVTM, CDR2 ANQGSEA. The CDR3 runs to 13 residues. CDR3 in amino acids: CSVSGDSNQPQHF. In nucleotides, the CDR3 is TGCAGCGTTTCAGGGGATAGCAATCAGCCCCAGCATTTT.

V usage is TRBV2 and J usage is TRBJ1-4, with 7 positions matching TRBD1. The CDR3 sequence is 15 residues long. CDR1 SNHLY and CDR2 FYNNEI come from the germline V gene. V was clipped by 6 bases and J by 0 bases; unmatched bases: 4. In DNA, the CDR3 is TGTGCCAGCAGGGCCCAGGGGGCAACTAATGAAAAACTGTTTTTT. Its translation is CASRAQGATNEKLFF.

V is TRBV6-5 and J is TRBJ1-2, with D tentatively TRBD1 (5 bases). Looked up from germline, CDR1 is MNHEY and CDR2 is SVGAGI. V was pared by 0 bases and J by 5 bases, with 13 bases between. The CDR3 totals 15 residues. CDR3 amino acids: CASSYSSGAGYGYTF. The CDR3 DNA reads TGTGCCAGCAGTTACTCGTCTGGGGCGGGATATGGCTACACCTTC.